This T cell receptor (beta chain) was captured by sequencing in a study of read filtering for tumor transcriptome and immune sequencing. Molecular barcoded adaptors covering alpha/delta and beta/gamma chains were used on 400 ng RNA. A single record per CDR3 protein comes from TCRdb applying MiXCR to the reads. The sample includes 11,000 to 15,000 distinct CDR3 sequences, around 20% of them seen just once. This clonotype was seen ten or more times. Germline values: CDR1 SEHNR, CDR2 FQNEAQ (reference sequence). V was pared by 6 bases and J by 1 base, with 4 bases of the junction left unmatched. The CDR3 loop spans 15 amino acids.

Source material: a population of CD138-negative cells sorted from bone marrow. This chain joins TRBV7-9 and TRBJ2-3; 10 positions agree with TRBD2. The origin of this receptor is a donor at least 40 years old with multiple myeloma. CDR3 sequence: CASSPSGGGTDTQYF. CDR3 DNA sequence: TGTGCCAGCAGTCCTAGCGGGGGAGGCACAGATACGCAGTATTTT.